Below, 21 T cell receptor beta chains from the same sample are listed, as sequenced in a study of T cell responses to AZD1222 COVID-19 vaccine. The protocol was immunoSEQ multiplex PCR, while the TCRdb copy is restricted to in-frame clones and leaves out a portion. Here the sample spans 130,000 or so clones, 86% being singletons. This sample comprised peripheral blood, obtained on day 0 of AZD1222 vaccination. Receptors originate from an adult in good health.

J is TRBJ2-3 and V is TRBV5-1; D is undetermined. Germline values: CDR1 SGHRS, CDR2 YFSETQ. The CDR3 totals 16 residues. V was clipped by 0 bases and J by 3 bases, with 14 bases between them. The CDR3 region is CASSLALGIGTDTQYF. CDR3 coding DNA: TGCGCCAGCAGCTTGGCCTTGGGGATTGGGACAGATACGCAGTATTTT.

The V call is TRBV27, the J call TRBJ1-4; D is unclear. The V and J ends lost 6 bases and 0 bases respectively, with 5 bases between them. Germline values: CDR1 MNHEY, CDR2 SMNVEV (reference sequence). The CDR3 runs 13 residues. CDR3 sequence (DNA): TGTGCCAGCAGCCGCGCAACTAATGAAAAACTGTTTTTT. This encodes CASSRATNEKLFF. Using reference TRBV27 and TRBJ1-4 for the parts outside the CDR3, the full variable domain is EAQVTQNPRYLITVTGKKLTVTCSQNMNHEYMSWYRQDPGLGLRQIYYSMNVEVTDKGDVPEGYKVSRKEKRNFPLILESPSPNQTSLYFCASSRATNEKLFFGSGTQLSVL.

The chain links TRBV10-3 to TRBJ2-7; no firm D call. The CDR3 is 14 amino acids. V shed 6 bases and J shed 2 bases, with 14 bases lying between them. Germline V lookup: CDR1 ENHRY, CDR2 SYGVKD. The CDR3 region has the DNA TGTGCCATCAGGTTAAGCGTCAATGCCTACGAGCAGTACTTC. Protein: CAIRLSVNAYEQYF.

This chain connects TRBV12-3 or TRBV12-4 to TRBJ2-7, with D possibly being TRBD2 (6 bases). The CDR3 runs to 12 residues. The V end lost 5 bases, the J end lost 2 bases, and 7 bases lay between the germline ends. The CDR3 protein is CASSGLTYEQYF. The CDR3 bases are TGTGCCAGCAGTGGACTAACCTACGAGCAGTACTTC.

The chain couples TRBV6-2 or TRBV6-3 to TRBJ1-3; no clear D gene. The germline gives CDR1 MNHEY, CDR2 SVGEGT. V lost 2 bases, J lost 4 bases, and 3 bases lay in between. CDR3 length equals 12 residues. The CDR3 sequence is CASSYPGNTIYF. In nucleotides, the CDR3 is TGTGCCAGCAGTTACCCGGGAAACACCATATATTTT.

V usage is TRBV9 and J usage is TRBJ2-3, with TRBD2 matching over 12 bases. The CDR3 is 17 amino acids. J gave up 4 bases and V 2 bases, and 8 bases lay outside the gene matches. The germline V gene has CDR1 SGDLS and CDR2 YYNGEE. The CDR3 region has the DNA TGTGCCAGCAGCGTGTCTAGCGGGGGGGCATTGGCAGATACGCAGTATTTT. It translates to CASSVSSGGALADTQYF.

V is TRBV27 and J is TRBJ1-1; D not certain. V shed 7 bases and J shed 4 bases, with 16 bases lying between them. Germline V gene data show CDR1 as MNHEY and CDR2 as SMNVEV (reference sequence). The CDR3 contains 14 residues. The CDR3 sequence: CASTTLGGITEAFF. In nucleotides, the CDR3 is TGTGCCAGCACTACCCTCGGCGGGATCACTGAAGCTTTCTTT.

V usage is TRBV12-3 or TRBV12-4 and J usage is TRBJ2-3, with a possible D match to TRBD1 (6 bases). The CDR3 is 13 residues long. V dropped 6 bases and J dropped 7 bases, with 14 bases sitting between them. CDR3 coding DNA: TGTGCCAGCAGCACATCCGGGACAAATACGCAGTATTTT. It encodes CASSTSGTNTQYF.

CDR3 DNA sequence: TGTGCCAGCAGTCCGGGGCCTTACCCAGATACGCAGTATTTT. This translates into CASSPGPYPDTQYF. The chain couples TRBV6-2 or TRBV6-3 to TRBJ2-3; D is perhaps TRBD1 or TRBD2 (5 bases each). Trimming removed 5 bases at V and 4 bases at J, with 13 bases between. Germline CDR1 MNHEY, CDR2 SVGEGT. The CDR3 is made up of 14 amino acids.

The chain links TRBV11-2 to TRBJ2-7, with no clear D. V lost 0 bases and J lost 3, with 3 bases in between. The V gene's germline CDR1 is SGHAT and CDR2 FQNNGV. The CDR3 loop spans 12 amino acids. CDR3 residues: CASSLELYEQYF. The CDR3 DNA is TGTGCCAGCAGCTTAGAACTCTACGAGCAGTACTTC.

V and J are TRBV19 and TRBJ2-3, with D maybe TRBD2 (5 bases). The germline CDR1 and CDR2 sequences are LNHDA and SQIVND (reference sequence). V lost 5 bases and J 0 bases, leaving 12 bases between the germline ends. The CDR3 length is 15 residues. The CDR3 nucleotides are TGTGCCAGTAGTGTGGGAGTTCCTAGCACAGATACGCAGTATTTT. Translating gives CASSVGVPSTDTQYF.

The gene calls are TRBV7-2 and TRBJ2-1, with 12 bases that match TRBD2. In germline, CDR1 is SGHTA, CDR2 FQGNSA. The CDR3 contains 17 residues. V was pared by 5 bases and J by 4 bases, with 9 bases of the junction left unmatched. The CDR3 sequence: CASSSWTSGEVYNEQFF. CDR3 bases: TGTGCCAGCAGCAGCTGGACTAGCGGGGAAGTTTACAATGAGCAGTTCTTC.

The rearrangement links TRBV4-1 to TRBJ2-7; 11 bases agree with TRBD2. Germline CDR1 MGHRA, CDR2 YSYEKL. The CDR3 extends over 15 amino acids. V lost 2 bases and J lost 3; bases outside the gene matches: 3. The CDR3 bases are TGCGCCAGCAGCCAAACTAGCGGGAGTCTCTACGAGCAGTACTTC. It is translated as CASSQTSGSLYEQYF.

The genes are TRBV5-8 and TRBJ1-5, with D hard to call. From germline, CDR1 is SGHTS and CDR2 YDEGEE. The CDR3 totals 20 residues. Trimming removed 6 bases from V and 2 bases from J, with 30 bases in between. The CDR3 DNA is TGTGCCAGCAACTTCCCCCCCCGGCAGGCTATTTATATCGGCAATCAGCCCCAGCATTTT. It yields the protein CASNFPPRQAIYIGNQPQHF.

The J gene is TRBJ2-3, the V gene TRBV7-8, with 10 bases lining up with TRBD2. Germline V CDR1 and CDR2: SGHVS, FQNEAQ. The CDR3 runs 17 residues. The V segment lost 3 bases and the J segment 2 bases; nucleotides outside the gene matches: 8. CDR3: CASSLRSSGSVTDTQYF. The CDR3 nucleotides are TGTGCCAGCAGCTTGCGGTCTAGCGGGAGCGTCACAGATACGCAGTATTTT. The full variable domain, rest sourced from reference TRBV7-8 and TRBJ2-3, is GAGVSQSPRYKVAKRGQDVALRCDPISGHVSLFWYQQALGQGPEFLTYFQNEAQLDKSGLPSDRFFAERPEGSVSTLKIQRTQQEDSAVYLCASSLRSSGSVTDTQYFGPGTRLTVL.

A note on this clone: The same CDR3 can be traced to other DNA sequences in this sample. The chain links TRBV5-1 to TRBJ1-1; the D is unclear. Per the germline V gene, CDR1 is SGHRS and CDR2 is YFSETQ. The CDR3 has 15 amino acids. V was clipped by 1 base and J by 1 base, with 11 bases between them. CDR3: CASSLSQDGNTEAFF. The CDR3 DNA reads as TGCGCCAGCAGCTTGTCGCAGGATGGGAACACTGAAGCTTTCTTT.

CDR3 in amino acids: CASSYIGRGSSPLHF. CDR3 nucleotides: TGTGCCAGCAGTTACATTGGGAGGGGGTCATCACCCCTCCACTTT. The rearrangement joins TRBV27 to TRBJ1-6; possible D gene TRBD1, 6 bases. Germline lookup yields CDR1 MNHEY and CDR2 SMNVEV (reference sequence). The V end lost 4 bases, the J end lost 10 bases, and 17 bases lay between the germline ends. This CDR3 comprises 15 residues.

Only a few counts were recorded for this clone. The chain has TRBV19 and TRBJ1-5; 9 bases map to TRBD1. Germline V gene sequence: CDR1 LNHDA, CDR2 SQIVND (reference sequence). The CDR3 has 15 residues. Trimming took 8 bases from V and 4 from J; bases not matched to a gene: 9. CDR3 sequence: CASATFGTGNQPQHF. The CDR3 nucleotides read TGTGCCAGTGCGACCTTCGGGACAGGGAATCAGCCCCAGCATTTT.

This sequence joins TRBV10-3 and TRBJ2-3; tentative D call: TRBD1 (5 bases). Germline values: CDR1 ENHRY, CDR2 SYGVKD. V was clipped by 6 bases and J by 0 bases, with 7 bases between them. The CDR3 contains 13 residues. The CDR3 loop is CAISAGSTDTQYF. The CDR3 region has the DNA TGTGCCATCAGCGCAGGGAGCACAGATACGCAGTATTTT.

This rearrangement joins TRBV11-2 to TRBJ1-2; D is undetermined. Germline CDR1 is SGHAT and CDR2 is FQNNGV. CDR3 size: 14 residues. Trimming shortened V by 5 bases and J by 0 bases, and 10 bases separated the two germline ends. CDR3 DNA: TGTGCCAGCAGCGCAGGAATAGCTAACTATGGCTACACCTTC. Translated: CASSAGIANYGYTF. The full variable domain, in which reference TRBV11-2 and TRBJ1-2 provide the parts outside the CDR3, is EAGVAQSPRYKIIEKRQSVAFWCNPISGHATLYWYQQILGQGPKLLIQFQNNGVVDDSQLPKDRFSAERLKGVDSTLKIQPAKLEDSAVYLCASSAGIANYGYTFGSGTRLTVV.

The count of this clone is one. The chain has TRBV28 and TRBJ1-5; D is unclear. Germline assignment: CDR1 MDHEN and CDR2 SYDVKM. V was clipped by 6 bases and J by 2 bases, with 17 bases between them. The CDR3 is 16 amino acids. The CDR3 loop reads CASSKTRIRGNQPQHF. DNA of the CDR3: TGTGCCAGCAGCAAAACAAGAATCAGAGGCAATCAGCCCCAGCATTTT.